This T cell receptor beta chain was documented in a study of T cell changes during pregnancy in multiple sclerosis. The germline V gene has CDR1 SGHKS and CDR2 YYEKEE (reference sequence). The CDR3 has 13 amino acids. V was shortened by 1 base and J by 3 bases, with 7 bases between the two germline ends. The repertoire was sequenced with immunoSEQ multiplex PCR; TCRdb's copy has only in-frame clones and lacks some. In the table there are 95,000 to 110,000 clones, around 91% of which are singletons. The receptor was derived from a female donor with multiple sclerosis, enrolled in a pregnancy study. This rearrangement joins TRBV5-5 to TRBJ1-2; no definite D call. The sequenced sample was peripheral blood, obtained after pregnancy. The CDR3 loop is CASSLSLDYGYTF. The CDR3 region has the DNA TGTGCCAGCAGCTTGTCCCTTGACTATGGCTACACCTTC.